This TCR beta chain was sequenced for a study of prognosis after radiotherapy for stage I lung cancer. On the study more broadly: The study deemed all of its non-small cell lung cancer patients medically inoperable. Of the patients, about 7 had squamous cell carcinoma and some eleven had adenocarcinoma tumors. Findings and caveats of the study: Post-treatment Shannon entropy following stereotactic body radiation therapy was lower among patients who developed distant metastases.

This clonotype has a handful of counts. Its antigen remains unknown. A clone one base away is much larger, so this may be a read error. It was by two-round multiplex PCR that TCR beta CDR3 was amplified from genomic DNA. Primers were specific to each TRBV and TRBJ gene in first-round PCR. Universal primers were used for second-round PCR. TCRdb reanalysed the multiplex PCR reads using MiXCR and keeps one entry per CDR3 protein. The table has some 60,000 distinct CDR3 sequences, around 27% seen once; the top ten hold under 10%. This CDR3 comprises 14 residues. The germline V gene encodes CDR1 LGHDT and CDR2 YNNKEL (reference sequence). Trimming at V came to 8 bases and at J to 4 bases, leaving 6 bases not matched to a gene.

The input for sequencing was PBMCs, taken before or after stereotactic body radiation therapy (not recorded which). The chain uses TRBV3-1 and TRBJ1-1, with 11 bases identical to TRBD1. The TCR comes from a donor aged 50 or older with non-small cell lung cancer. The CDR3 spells CASGLGTGGTEAFF. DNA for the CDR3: TGTGCCAGCGGCCTAGGGACAGGGGGCACTGAAGCTTTCTTT.